These T cell receptor beta chains were read from a single sample in a study of shared clonotypes between healthy human individuals. The protocol was immunoSEQ multiplex PCR, while the TCRdb copy is restricted to in-frame clones and leaves out a portion. The data hold more than 850,000 clones, with roughly 74% observed a single time. Sequencing was carried out using memory CD4+ T cells from PBMCs. These TCRs come from a young man in good health. Some clones in this sample may be carry-over from other donors' samples. CDR3s include the opening cysteine and the closing phenylalanine or tryptophan. Fields, in order: clone size, V gene, D gene, J gene, CDR3 protein, CDR3 DNA. A D gene is named only where the DNA matches it firmly. Clone size is not always given. Where it is, it says once, few, many or a class for expanded clones.

.	TRBV15	TRBD2	TRBJ2-3	CATSRDRSLAGVSADTQYF	TGTGCCACCAGCAGAGATCGGTCCCTAGCGGGAGTGAGCGCAGATACGCAGTATTTT
once	TRBV10-3	.	TRBJ1-1	CAISESNRNTEAFF	TGTGCCATCAGTGAGTCTAACAGGAACACTGAAGCTTTCTTT
.	TRBV4-1	.	TRBJ1-2	CASSPLGGNYGYTF	TGCGCCAGCAGCCCTCTCGGGGGCAACTATGGCTACACCTTC
.	TRBV5-3	TRBD2	TRBJ2-4	CARSRGVAAKNIQYF	TGTGCCAGAAGCCGGGGGGTGGCAGCCAAAAACATTCAGTACTTC
.	TRBV9	.	TRBJ2-7	CASSLEGGAYEQYF	TGTGCCAGCAGCCTTGAGGGGGGGGCCTACGAGCAGTACTTC
.	TRBV29-1	.	TRBJ2-7	CSVGNTHYEQYF	TGCAGCGTTGGCAACACACACTACGAGCAGTACTTC
few	TRBV5-1	TRBD1	TRBJ1-2	CASRLFPTGEGGYTF	TGCGCCAGCCGCCTTTTCCCTACAGGGGAGGGTGGCTACACCTTC
.	TRBV29-1	.	TRBJ1-5	CSVSATGFNQPQHF	TGCAGCGTTTCTGCCACAGGTTTCAATCAGCCCCAGCATTTT
.	TRBV5-1	TRBD1	TRBJ2-3	CASSPGTGRVTDTQYF	TGCGCCAGCAGCCCCGGGACAGGGAGAGTTACAGATACGCAGTATTTT
.	TRBV28	.	TRBJ2-1	CASQNRGRGEQFF	TGTGCCAGCCAAAACAGGGGACGGGGGGAGCAGTTCTTC
once	TRBV7-8	.	TRBJ1-3	CASSPSRTSGNTIYF	TGTGCCAGCAGCCCATCGAGGACCTCTGGAAACACCATATATTTT
.	TRBV27	.	TRBJ2-7	CASRTMGGSYEQYF	TGTGCCAGCAGAACGATGGGGGGCTCCTACGAGCAGTACTTC
.	TRBV11-3	.	TRBJ2-1	CASSRSQGTYYDEQFF	TGTGCCAGCAGCCGGTCACAGGGGACTTATTATGATGAGCAGTTCTTC
.	TRBV6-4	.	TRBJ1-3	CASSDEGLGGNTIYF	TGTGCCAGCAGTGACGAGGGATTGGGTGGAAACACCATATATTTT
.	TRBV2	TRBD2	TRBJ2-7	CASSVLAATYEQYF	TGTGCCAGCAGTGTGCTAGCGGCAACCTACGAGCAGTACTTC
.	TRBV6-4	.	TRBJ2-2	CASMRRANTGELFF	TGTGCCAGCATGCGACGCGCGAACACCGGGGAGCTGTTTTTT
few	TRBV6-1	.	TRBJ1-5	CASTTGPSNQPQHF	TGTGCCAGCACGACAGGACCCAGCAATCAGCCCCAGCATTTT
.	TRBV2	.	TRBJ1-1	CASSGERSPEAFF	TGTGCCAGCAGCGGAGAACGATCGCCTGAAGCTTTCTTT
.	TRBV18	TRBD1	TRBJ1-1	CASSPTEGAWGTEAFF	TGTGCCAGCTCACCCACCGAGGGGGCTTGGGGCACTGAAGCTTTCTTT
.	TRBV6-5	.	TRBJ2-7	CASRRTGTLTYEQYF	TGTGCCAGCAGACGAACCGGGACACTAACCTACGAGCAGTACTTC
.	TRBV9	TRBD2	TRBJ2-1	CASSAVTSGFYNEQFF	TGTGCCAGCAGCGCCGTGACTAGCGGGTTCTACAATGAGCAGTTCTTC
.	TRBV5-1	TRBD2	TRBJ2-1	CASSPGLAGDGEQFF	TGCGCCAGCAGCCCGGGACTAGCGGGAGATGGTGAGCAGTTCTTC
few	TRBV4-2	.	TRBJ1-1	CASSQTRVANTEAFF	TGTGCCAGCAGCCAGACGAGGGTCGCGAACACTGAAGCTTTCTTT